A single sample gave rise to the 4 T cell receptor beta chains below, sequenced in a study of sequential checkpoint blockade in melanoma. Treatment denoted: randomized to nivolumab then ipilimumab (arm A) or the reverse (arm B). Produced via immunoSEQ multiplex PCR; TCRdb's table is partial and in-frame only. The table has about 13,000 clones, around 77% seen once; the top ten hold roughly half. The specimen comprised CD8+ T cells sorted from blood (inferred from file names), sampled from a patient given nivolumab and ipilimumab in sequence. The source is a human patient with melanoma. Some clones in this sample may be carry-over from other donors' samples.

This chain joins TRBV7-9 and TRBJ2-2, with TRBD2 as a possible D gene (7 bases). Looked up from germline, CDR1 is SEHNR and CDR2 is FQNEAQ (reference sequence). The CDR3 extends over 13 amino acids. CDR3 coding DNA: TGTGCAGGGGGGGAACTGAACACCGGGGAGCTGTTTTTT. Translated: CAGGELNTGELFF. The complete variable domain, with remaining parts taken from reference TRBV7-9 and TRBJ2-2, reads DTGVSQNPRHKITKRGQNVTFRCDPISEHNRLYWYRQTLGQGPEFLTYFQNEAQLEKSRLLSDRFSAERPKGSFSTLEIQRTEQGDSAMYLCAGGELNTGELFFGEGSRLTVL.

The genes are TRBV6-4 and TRBJ2-1; weak D call: TRBD1 (5 bases). The V end lost 6 bases, the J end lost 0 bases, and 15 bases lay between the germline ends. Germline values: CDR1 MRHNA, CDR2 SNTAGT. The CDR3 is 16 amino acids. Here the CDR3 DNA reads TGTGCCAGCAGCCCGCAGGACATAAGCTCCTACAATGAGCAGTTCTTC. Its translation: CASSPQDISSYNEQFF.

In its sample, this clone was seen once. This chain links TRBV4-1 with TRBJ1-1; weak D call: TRBD1 (6 bases). The germline CDR1 and CDR2 sequences are MGHRA and YSYEKL. The CDR3 has 18 residues. Trimming took off 0 bases at V and 0 bases at J, with 17 bases between the two ends. The CDR3, as DNA: TGCGCCAGCAGCCAAGATCAAACAGGGACGAACATGAACACTGAAGCTTTCTTT. It yields the protein CASSQDQTGTNMNTEAFF.

This chain joins TRBV7-9 and TRBJ2-1, with a weak D call TRBD1 (6 bases). This CDR3 comprises 18 residues. The V gene's germline CDR1 is SEHNR and CDR2 FQNEAQ (reference sequence). With 6 bases removed from V and 3 bases from J, the gap between germline ends came to 24 bases. CDR3 sequence (DNA): TGTGCCAGCAGTACAATAGTCCGACAGGCCCAGAACTACAATGAGCAGTTCTTC. This codes for CASSTIVRQAQNYNEQFF. The full variable domain, completed using reference TRBV7-9 and TRBJ2-1, is DTGVSQNPRHKITKRGQNVTFRCDPISEHNRLYWYRQTLGQGPEFLTYFQNEAQLEKSRLLSDRFSAERPKGSFSTLEIQRTEQGDSAMYLCASSTIVRQAQNYNEQFFGPGTRLTVL.